The 15 T cell receptor beta chains below come from one sample, sequenced in a study of cytomegalovirus exposure and HLA in healthy donors (dated 2017 in TCRdb). Receptor libraries were prepared by the immunoSEQ multiplex PCR assay. In TCRdb, the immuneACCESS table is reduced to in-frame sequences with V and J assigned. These tables do not hold every clone; where another copy was compared, an unresolved V gene accounts for under half, and the others remain unexplained. The sample table shows a few hundred thousand clones, and 86% are seen once. Around 0.84% of the sample comes from the top ten. The sequencing sample was made of PBMCs. These TCRs come from a woman under 30 in good health and CMV-seronegative.

This chain uses TRBV7-2 with TRBJ1-2, with TRBD1 identical over 7 bases. Germline V CDR1 and CDR2: SGHTA, FQGNSA. V lost 1 base and J lost 5; bases outside the gene matches: 4. This CDR3 is built from 14 residues. The CDR3 loop is CASSLGDSLYGYTF. As DNA, the CDR3 is TGTGCCAGCAGCTTAGGGGACAGCCTATATGGCTACACCTTC.

This chain joins TRBV13 and TRBJ2-1; TRBD1 matches at 10 bases. The CDR3 is 15 amino acids. J gave up 4 bases and V 5 bases, and 5 bases lay outside the gene matches. Germline-derived CDR1 and CDR2 are PRHDT and FYEKMQ (reference sequence). The CDR3, as DNA: TGTGCCAGCAGCGACCCGGGACAGGGGTACAATGAGCAGTTCTTC. The encoded protein is CASSDPGQGYNEQFF.

This chain uses TRBV27 with TRBJ2-5; the match to TRBD1 covers 7 bases. CDR3 length: 15 residues. The V gene end was trimmed by 2 bases and the J gene end by 4 bases; junction bases not matched to a gene: 7. Germline V lookup: CDR1 MNHEY, CDR2 SMNVEV (reference sequence). The CDR3 nucleotides read TGTGCCAGCAGTTTAAACAGGGGTAGTGGAGAGACCCAGTACTTC. Its protein is CASSLNRGSGETQYF.

CDR3 loop: CASTALLPGQDYYGYTF. As DNA, the CDR3 is TGTGCCAGCACCGCACTCCTACCGGGACAGGATTACTATGGCTACACCTTC. The chain has TRBV11-1 and TRBJ1-2, with 8 bases lining up with TRBD1. Trimming cost V 7 bases and J 3 bases; bases outside gene matches: 16. This CDR3 region has 17 residues. The germline gives CDR1 SGHAT, CDR2 FQDESV (reference sequence).

The gene calls are TRBV7-9 and TRBJ2-7; 7 bases are shared with TRBD1. Losses at the gene ends were 2 bases for V and 3 bases for J; bases not matched to a gene: 7. The CDR3 is 15 amino acids. Looked up from germline, CDR1 is SEHNR and CDR2 is FQNEAQ (reference sequence). The CDR3, as DNA: TGTGCCAGCAGCTTATTGGCAGGGGGTGACTACGAGCAGTACTTC. Its translation is CASSLLAGGDYEQYF.

The CDR3 is CASREQGTSNEKLFF. As DNA, the CDR3 is TGTGCCAGCAGGGAACAGGGTACATCTAATGAAAAACTGTTTTTT. The chain recombines TRBV2 with TRBJ1-4, with D possibly being TRBD1 (6 bases). CDR1 and CDR2 from the germline V gene are SNHLY and FYNNEI. The CDR3 extends over 15 amino acids. V lost 6 bases and J lost 3, with 14 bases in between. Together with reference TRBV2 and TRBJ1-4, the CDR3 gives the full variable domain: EPEVTQTPSHQVTQMGQEVILRCVPISNHLYFYWYRQILGQKVEFLVSFYNNEISEKSEIFDDQFSVERPDGSNFTLKIRSTKLEDSAMYFCASREQGTSNEKLFFGSGTQLSVL.

V is TRBV6-1 and J is TRBJ2-7; 8 bases align to TRBD1. The V and J ends lost 6 bases and 4 bases, in that order; junction bases with no gene match: 8. This CDR3 comprises 14 residues. Germline-derived CDR1 and CDR2 are MNHNS and SASEGT. This CDR3 reads CASSPDRESYEQYF. The CDR3 coding sequence is TGTGCCAGCAGCCCGGACAGGGAGTCTTACGAGCAGTACTTC.

CDR3 in DNA: TGTGCCAGCAGTTACTCGTCCAGCTATGGCTACACCTTC. Protein product: CASSYSSSYGYTF. This sequence joins TRBV6-5 and TRBJ1-2; no reliable D call. The CDR3 contains 13 residues. Germline V gene data show CDR1 as MNHEY and CDR2 as SVGAGI. Trimming took 0 bases from V and 4 from J, leaving 6 bases between them.

The chain carries TRBV7-9 and TRBJ1-5; D uncertain. This CDR3 contains 16 residues. V lost 4 bases to trimming and J lost 7 bases, with 20 bases between them. From germline, CDR1 is SEHNR and CDR2 FQNEAQ (reference sequence). CDR3: CASSSFTAVAEQPQHF. DNA of the CDR3: TGTGCCAGCAGCTCTTTTACAGCCGTGGCCGAACAGCCCCAGCATTTT.

The V call is TRBV2, the J call TRBJ1-5, with D perhaps TRBD1 (5 bases). The V gene's germline CDR1 is SNHLY and CDR2 FYNNEI. This CDR3 is built from 13 residues. Trimming took 3 bases from V and 7 from J, leaving 10 bases between them. The CDR3 DNA is TGTGCCAGCAGTGATACGGGGGTGCAGCCCCAGCATTTT. Its translation: CASSDTGVQPQHF.

DNA of the CDR3: TGCGCCAGCAGCTTGATGGGGGGGGCCACAGATACGCAGTATTTT. Translation: CASSLMGGATDTQYF. The rearrangement joins TRBV5-1 to TRBJ2-3; TRBD2 is a possible D gene (7 bases). The CDR3 has 15 amino acids. Per germline, CDR1 SGHRS and CDR2 YFSETQ. The V gene lost 1 base and the J gene lost 2 bases, with 11 bases spanning the gap.

The chain recombines TRBV9 with TRBJ2-7, with D tentatively TRBD1 (6 bases). V dropped 5 bases and J dropped 4 bases, with 10 bases sitting between them. Germline lookup yields CDR1 SGDLS and CDR2 YYNGEE. The CDR3 has 12 amino acids. Written as DNA, the CDR3 is TGTGCCAGCAGTGAGACAGGTTACGAGCAGTACTTC. This sequence encodes CASSETGYEQYF.

This chain links TRBV18 with TRBJ1-1; D call uncertain. Trimming left V 3 bases short and J 0 bases short, with 5 bases between. This CDR3 contains 13 residues. Germline V CDR1 and CDR2: KGHSH, LQKENI. This CDR3 is CASSPAVNTEAFF. CDR3 sequence (DNA): TGTGCCAGCTCACCTGCGGTGAACACTGAAGCTTTCTTT.

V gene TRBV7-8 combines with J gene TRBJ2-7, with TRBD1 matching 7 bases. Germline CDR1 and CDR2: SGHVS and FQNEAQ. Germline trimming cut 0 bases from V and 7 bases from J; bases unmatched to any gene: 9. The CDR3 is made up of 15 amino acids. The CDR3 is CASSLARTGPLEQYF. DNA of the CDR3: TGTGCCAGCAGCTTAGCCAGGACAGGTCCCCTAGAGCAGTACTTC.

The rearrangement links TRBV6-5 to TRBJ2-7; D unclear. CDR1 MNHEY and CDR2 SVGAGI come from the germline V gene. The CDR3 spans 14 residues. Trimming took off 0 bases at V and 2 bases at J, with 8 bases between the two ends. The CDR3 loop is CASSYSASTYEQYF. The CDR3 nucleotides read TGTGCCAGCAGTTACTCCGCGTCTACCTACGAGCAGTACTTC.